Below, 27 T cell receptor beta chains from the same sample are listed, as sequenced in a study of identical twins listed by TCRdb under 2016. The library was produced with 5' RACE. Instrument used: Illumina HiSeq 2000. Through fastp at Q25 and MiXCR, TCRdb rebuilt clones from the public reads, retaining in-frame beta chains. Rows matching on CDR3 protein sequence are summarized as one entry with the most common DNA and genes. The sample records roughly 250,000 distinct CDR3 sequences, over 12% of which are singletons. Approximately 10% of the sample rests with the top ten. The sample consisted of memory (CD45RO+) T cells sorted from blood. The intended sense of this specimen's cell subset or site label: CD45RO+ enriched T cells. Source of these receptors: a woman under 30 in good health.

This clonotype appeared a few times. V gene TRBV20-1 combines with J gene TRBJ2-1; a possible D gene is TRBD2 (5 bases). The CDR3 is made up of 14 amino acids. Germline CDR1 DFQATT, CDR2 SNEGSKA (reference sequence). V shed 0 bases and J shed 9 bases, with 15 bases lying between them. CDR3 residues: CSARDRSSSIEQFF. CDR3 DNA: TGCAGTGCTAGAGATCGGTCTAGCTCTATTGAGCAGTTCTTC.

This clonotype was detected only a few times. The chain combines TRBV20-1 with TRBJ2-7, with D perhaps TRBD2 (5 bases). The germline V and J ends were trimmed by 7 bases and 2 bases, with 12 bases remaining between them. The CDR3 totals 12 residues. From germline, CDR1 is DFQATT and CDR2 SNEGSKA (reference sequence). In DNA form, the CDR3 reads TGCAGTGTGGAGGACTCACCCTACGAGCAGTACTTC. Translation gives CSVEDSPYEQYF.

The chain employs TRBV6-2 or TRBV6-3 and TRBJ2-1, with 10 positions matching TRBD2. CDR1 and CDR2 (germline): MNHEY, SVGEGT. The CDR3 loop spans 19 amino acids. The V gene end was trimmed by 5 bases and the J gene end by 2 bases; junction bases not matched to a gene: 15. The CDR3, as DNA: TGTGCCAGCAGTCACCAATTTACAACTAGCGGGGCTGCCTACAATGAGCAGTTCTTC. It translates to CASSHQFTTSGAAYNEQFF.

J is TRBJ2-3 and V is TRBV6-2 or TRBV6-3; 9 nucleotides agree with TRBD1. The germline gives CDR1 MNHEY, CDR2 SVGEGT. The CDR3 runs 16 residues. The trim removed 7 bases at V and 1 base at J, leaving 9 bases unmatched. Written as DNA, the CDR3 is TGTGCCAGCAAGCCTTCACAGGGGGCGCGCACAGATACGCAGTATTTT. Translated: CASKPSQGARTDTQYF.

This rearrangement joins TRBV7-2 to TRBJ1-5; D is ambiguous. The germline CDR1 and CDR2 sequences are SGHTA and FQGNSA. V lost 3 bases to trimming and J lost 4 bases, with 7 bases between them. This CDR3 is built from 13 residues. The CDR3 nucleotides read TGTGCCAGCAGCTTTACGGTTAATCAGCCCCAGCATTTT. It specifies CASSFTVNQPQHF.

In its sample, this clonotype was seen many times. This chain joins TRBV5-5 and TRBJ2-7; D gene unclear. V lost 9 bases and J 0 bases, leaving 13 bases between the germline ends. CDR1 SGHKS and CDR2 YYEKEE come from the germline V gene (reference sequence). CDR3 length: 13 residues. The CDR3 spells CATRRFGSYEQYF. The CDR3 DNA sequence: TGTGCCACCCGACGGTTTGGCTCCTACGAGCAGTACTTC.

V usage is TRBV6-1 and J usage is TRBJ1-3; 7 bases fit TRBD1. The CDR3 sequence is 14 residues long. The ends lost 6 bases at V and 3 bases at J; junction bases unmatched: 5. Germline CDR1 reads MNHNS; CDR2 reads SASEGT. CDR3 sequence reads: CASRKQGGGNTIYF. Written as DNA, the CDR3 is TGTGCCAGCAGGAAGCAGGGGGGTGGAAACACCATATATTTT.

CDR3 nucleotide sequence: TGCAGTGCTAGGAGGGACAGGGAGCCCTACGAGCAGTACTTC. It translates to CSARRDREPYEQYF. The chain is built from TRBV20-1 and TRBJ2-7, with 9 bases fitting TRBD1. Germline lookup yields CDR1 DFQATT and CDR2 SNEGSKA (reference sequence). The V segment lost 3 bases and the J segment 2 bases; nucleotides outside the gene matches: 5. The CDR3 sequence is 14 residues long.

In this sample, this clonotype turned up many times. The V call is TRBV4-3, the J call TRBJ2-2, with 11 positions matching TRBD2. CDR1 and CDR2 from the germline V gene are LGHNA and YSLEER. This CDR3 region has 15 residues. J gave up 6 bases and V 1 base, and 1 base lay outside the gene matches. DNA for the CDR3: TGCGCCAGCAGCCAAGTAGCGGGAGGGCCCGGGGAGCTGTTTTTT. Protein sequence: CASSQVAGGPGELFF.

This clonotype occurred a few times. The chain is built from TRBV11-3 and TRBJ2-2; D gene uncertain. Germline CDR1 and CDR2: SGHNT and YENEEA. The CDR3 length is 17 residues. V lost 5 bases and J lost 1, with 17 bases in between. CDR3 residues: CASSPSYGFQNTGELFF. The DNA of the CDR3 is TGTGCCAGCAGCCCCTCCTACGGATTCCAGAACACCGGGGAGCTGTTTTTT.

The rearrangement joins TRBV6-2 or TRBV6-3 to TRBJ2-1; 7 nucleotides align to TRBD2. Germline CDR1 reads MNHEY; CDR2 reads SVGEGT. Trimming at V came to 2 bases and at J to 1 base, leaving 8 bases not matched to a gene. The CDR3 has 17 amino acids. The CDR3 loop is CASSYGSGKISYNEQFF. The CDR3 nucleotides read TGTGCCAGCAGTTACGGGAGCGGGAAGATATCCTACAATGAGCAGTTCTTC.

The sample holds many counts of this clonotype. The chain joins TRBV12-3 or TRBV12-4 to TRBJ2-7; no clear D. V was cut by 6 bases and J by 3 bases, with 15 bases left in between. The CDR3 has 14 amino acids. CDR3 nucleotides: TGTGCCAGCAGGCCAGGCAGTCACAGCTACGAGCAGTACTTC. Its translation is CASRPGSHSYEQYF.

This clonotype was counted a few times. Relative to the germline gene, one junction end is altered; a read error may explain this. The chain carries TRBV29-1 and TRBJ1-2; D might be TRBD1 (6 bases). This CDR3 spans 13 amino acids. Germline lookup yields CDR1 SQVTM and CDR2 ANQGSEA. CDR3 bases: TGCAGCGTTGAAACGGGGGGCCTCTATCGCTACACCTTC. Its protein product is CSVETGGLYRYTF.

This clonotype appeared many times. The chain carries TRBV2 and TRBJ2-1; TRBD2 agrees at 13 bases. There are 14 residues in the CDR3. Germline trimming cut 8 bases from V and 7 bases from J; bases unmatched to any gene: 5. The V gene's germline CDR1 is SNHLY and CDR2 FYNNEI. The CDR3 sequence: CASAGTSGNNEQFF. The CDR3 DNA reads TGTGCCAGCGCGGGGACTAGCGGGAATAATGAGCAGTTCTTC. Drawing the rest from reference TRBV2 and TRBJ2-1, the complete variable domain is EPEVTQTPSHQVTQMGQEVILRCVPISNHLYFYWYRQILGQKVEFLVSFYNNEISEKSEIFDDQFSVERPDGSNFTLKIRSTKLEDSAMYFCASAGTSGNNEQFFGPGTRLTVL.

This sequence joins TRBV6-2 or TRBV6-3 and TRBJ2-1; D call uncertain. This CDR3 comprises 11 residues. V lost 2 bases, J lost 10 bases, and 6 bases lay in between. Germline CDR1 MNHEY, CDR2 SVGEGT. CDR3 coding DNA: TGTGCCAGCAGTTACCGGAAAGAGCAGTTCTTC. Amino acid sequence: CASSYRKEQFF.

The chain is built from TRBV20-1 and TRBJ2-1; a weak D match, TRBD2 (5 bases). In germline, CDR1 is DFQATT, CDR2 SNEGSKA (reference sequence). Trimming pared 5 bases from V and 7 bases from J, leaving 12 bases between. The CDR3 contains 12 residues. The CDR3 sequence: CSAPTGRNEQFF. The DNA of the CDR3 is TGCAGTGCTCCCACTGGGAGAAATGAGCAGTTCTTC.

This clonotype was seen ten or more times. The chain uses TRBV10-3 and TRBJ1-3; D may be TRBD1 (5 bases). V was shortened by 6 bases and J by 4 bases, with 10 bases between the two germline ends. CDR3 length: 13 residues. Germline CDR1 reads ENHRY; CDR2 reads SYGVKD. As DNA, the CDR3 is TGTGCCATCAGCGGGACTATCGGAAACACCATATATTTT. This encodes CAISGTIGNTIYF.

This clonotype was detected ten times or more. The chain is built from TRBV5-1 and TRBJ2-7; D remains ambiguous. Germline-derived CDR1 and CDR2 are SGHRS and YFSETQ. The CDR3 is 13 residues long. The V and J ends lost 2 bases and 1 base respectively, with 7 bases between them. The CDR3 coding sequence is TGCGCCAGCAGCTTACCTAATTCCTACGAGCAGTACTTC. This translates into CASSLPNSYEQYF.

CDR3 residues: CASSSLEKWGNTIYF. As DNA, the CDR3 is TGTGCCAGCAGTTCACTCGAAAAGTGGGGAAACACCATATATTTT. The gene calls are TRBV6-5 and TRBJ1-3, with D uncertain. With 4 bases removed from V and 4 bases from J, the gap between germline ends came to 14 bases. Germline V gives CDR1 MNHEY, CDR2 SVGAGI. There are 15 residues in the CDR3.

The rearrangement uses TRBV12-3 or TRBV12-4 and TRBJ2-5; no clear D gene. This CDR3 has 14 residues. Trimming shortened V by 5 bases and J by 9 bases, and 19 bases separated the two germline ends. CDR3 nucleotide sequence: TGTGCCAGCAGTCAAGCAGGTTCGAGTTTATCCCAGTACTTC. Its protein is CASSQAGSSLSQYF.

This clonotype showed up just a few times. The V gene is TRBV7-2, the J gene TRBJ1-1; 8 bases map to TRBD1. This CDR3 spans 13 amino acids. Trimming took 1 base from V and 8 from J; bases not matched to a gene: 3. Germline assignment: CDR1 SGHTA and CDR2 FQGNSA. This chain's CDR3 is CASSLDRGAEAFF. The CDR3 DNA follows: TGTGCCAGCAGCTTAGACAGGGGGGCCGAAGCTTTCTTT. The full variable domain, its missing parts supplied by reference TRBV7-2 and TRBJ1-1, is GAGVSQSPSNKVTEKGKDVELRCDPISGHTALYWYRQSLGQGLEFLIYFQGNSAPDKSGLPSDRFSAERTGGSVSTLTIQRTQQEDSAVYLCASSLDRGAEAFFGQGTRLTVV.

J is TRBJ1-5 and V is TRBV12-3 or TRBV12-4; weak D call: TRBD1 (6 bases). This CDR3 comprises 15 residues. The V gene lost 7 bases and the J gene lost 3 bases, with 16 bases spanning the gap. The CDR3 nucleotides are TGTGCCAGCACCCCAAGTAGGGGGATCAATCAGCCCCAGCATTTT. Its translation is CASTPSRGINQPQHF.

The chain combines TRBV20-1 with TRBJ2-3; 7 bases align to TRBD2. Germline CDR1 reads DFQATT; CDR2 reads SNEGSKA (reference sequence). The length of the CDR3 is 14 residues. Trimming cost V 1 base and J 4 bases; bases outside gene matches: 5. The CDR3 loop reads CSARGAGVADTQYF. The DNA of the CDR3 is TGCAGTGCTAGAGGCGCGGGAGTGGCAGATACGCAGTATTTT.

This clonotype was detected a few times. The chain joins TRBV5-8 to TRBJ2-3; no definite D call. The CDR3 has 14 amino acids. Germline V gene lookup returns CDR1 SGHTS and CDR2 YDEGEE. Trimming took 2 bases from V and 0 from J, leaving 7 bases between them. As DNA, the CDR3 is TGTGCCAGCAGCTTAAGACACAGCACAGATACGCAGTATTTT. Amino acid sequence: CASSLRHSTDTQYF.

The genes are TRBV28 and TRBJ1-1, with D perhaps matching TRBD1 (6 bases). This CDR3 is built from 15 residues. Trimming removed 6 bases from V and 1 base from J, with 15 bases in between. Germline V lookup: CDR1 MDHEN, CDR2 SYDVKM. CDR3 sequence reads: CASRRYRAANTEAFF. CDR3 nucleotide sequence: TGTGCCAGCAGGAGATACAGGGCCGCGAACACTGAAGCTTTCTTT.

This clonotype has more than one count but fewer than ten. The rearrangement joins TRBV20-1 to TRBJ1-1, with 9 bases fitting TRBD1. The CDR3 contains 12 residues. Germline assignment: CDR1 DFQATT and CDR2 SNEGSKA (reference sequence). V lost 6 bases, J lost 6 bases, and 5 bases stayed unmatched. The CDR3 reads CSALGQGSEAFF. Here the CDR3 DNA reads TGCAGTGCCCTGGGACAGGGATCTGAAGCTTTCTTT.

The V gene is TRBV14, the J gene TRBJ2-3, with TRBD1 as a possible D gene (5 bases). CDR1 and CDR2 from the germline V gene are SGHDN and FVKESK. Trimming pared 1 base from V and 12 bases from J, leaving 8 bases between. The CDR3 is 11 amino acids. The CDR3 sequence is CASSQVGVQYF. The CDR3 nucleotides read TGTGCCAGCAGCCAAGTAGGGGTACAGTATTTT.